These T cell receptor beta chains were read from a single sample in a study of post-analysis software for immune sequencing data. TCRdb fed the PCR reads into MiXCR, producing one record per CDR3 protein. The sample shows about 540,000 distinct CDR3 sequences, 30% to 40% of them seen only once. The sample consisted of blood. The receptors were sampled from a girl under 18 with multiple sclerosis. CDR3s include the opening cysteine and the closing phenylalanine or tryptophan. The D gene is left open where the match is weak. The listing skips clone size in some rows; elsewhere it reads once, few, many or a size class.

>TRBJ2-7|TRBD1|few|TRBV10-3
CAISGDSHFYEQYF
TGTGCCATATCTGGGGACAGTCACTTCTACGAGCAGTACTTC
>TRBJ1-4|TRBD1|.|TRBV5-1
CARDPGTGDEKLFF
TGCGCCAGGGATCCCGGGACAGGGGATGAAAAACTGTTTTTT
>TRBJ1-1|.|once|TRBV5-1
CASSLLMNTEAFF
TGCGCCAGCAGCTTGCTGATGAACACTGAAGCTTTCTTT
>TRBJ1-2|.|.|TRBV7-8
CASSALDRPGGYTF
TGTGCCAGCAGCGCCTTAGACAGGCCCGGGGGCTACACCTTC
>TRBJ2-5|TRBD1|.|TRBV20-1
CSARDNRGQQETQYF
TGCAGTGCTAGAGATAACAGGGGGCAACAAGAGACCCAGTACTTC
>TRBJ2-3|.|few|TRBV7-2
CASSPRSGRVISDTQYF
TGTGCCAGCAGCCCCCGTTCCGGCAGGGTAATATCAGATACGCAGTATTTT
>TRBJ1-2|TRBD1|.|TRBV7-9
CASSSGTGIYGYTF
TGTGCCAGCAGTTCCGGGACAGGGATCTATGGCTACACCTTC
>TRBJ2-3|TRBD2|few|TRBV9
CASSRSGGSTDTQYF
TGTGCCAGCAGCAGAAGCGGGGGTAGCACAGATACGCAGTATTTT
>TRBJ2-5|TRBD2|.|TRBV6-1
CASSKSGGAGETQYF
TGTGCCAGCAGTAAAAGCGGGGGGGCCGGGGAGACCCAGTACTTC
>TRBJ2-3|TRBD2|.|TRBV4-1
CASSQDWASGGSSSTDTQYF
TGCGCCAGCAGCCAAGATTGGGCTAGCGGGGGGTCGTCTAGCACAGATACGCAGTATTTT
>TRBJ1-5|.|.|TRBV18
CASSPRPFNQPQHF
TGTGCCAGCTCACCAAGGCCCTTCAATCAGCCCCAGCATTTT
>TRBJ1-5|.|few|TRBV11-2
CASSLLPRRSGQPQHF
TGTGCCAGCAGCTTACTTCCCAGACGCTCGGGTCAGCCCCAGCATTTT
>TRBJ1-1|.|few|TRBV29-1
CSIRNRDGVNTEAFF
TGCAGCATCCGTAACAGGGATGGAGTGAACACTGAAGCTTTCTTT
>TRBJ1-5|.|.|TRBV7-9
CASSLGMYQPQHF
TGTGCCAGCAGCTTAGGGATGTATCAGCCCCAGCATTTT
>TRBJ2-1|TRBD2|many|TRBV5-1
CASSTGGPDNEQFF
TGCGCCAGCAGCACGGGGGGGCCCGACAATGAGCAGTTCTTC
>TRBJ2-1|TRBD2|.|TRBV6-5
CASSFLAGGNYNEQFF
TGTGCCAGCAGTTTCCTAGCGGGGGGGAATTACAATGAGCAGTTCTTC
>TRBJ2-7|.|few|TRBV7-8
CASSSYGGGGEQYF
TGTGCCAGCAGTAGTTACGGAGGGGGCGGGGAGCAGTACTTC
>TRBJ1-3|.|.|TRBV12-3/TRBV12-4
CASVKMASGNTIYF
TGTGCCAGCGTCAAAATGGCCTCTGGAAACACCATATATTTT
>TRBJ2-7|.|few|TRBV6-1
CASSEGSTSYEQYF
TGTGCCAGCAGTGAAGGCAGCACCTCCTACGAGCAGTACTTC
>TRBJ2-2|TRBD1|.|TRBV5-1
CASGRGQEGTGELFF
TGCGCCAGCGGAAGGGGACAGGAGGGCACCGGGGAGCTGTTTTTT
>TRBJ2-7|TRBD1|.|TRBV7-7
CASSLGGQGTHYNEQYF
TGTGCTAGCAGCTTAGGGGGACAGGGGACCCATTACAATGAGCAGTACTTC
>TRBJ2-7|.|.|TRBV11-2
CASSSSHLAPEQYF
TGTGCCAGCAGCTCAAGCCACCTAGCACCCGAGCAGTACTTC
>TRBJ1-2|.|few|TRBV19
CASSSLPGTTFNYGYTF
TGTGCCAGTAGTTCCCTCCCCGGGACAACCTTTAACTATGGCTACACCTTC
>TRBJ2-7|.|.|TRBV27
CVSSLMAGTGEQYF
TGTGTCAGCAGCCTGATGGCGGGGACGGGCGAGCAGTACTTC
>TRBJ2-5|TRBD2|few|TRBV29-1
CSVASTSGGAVQETQYF
TGCAGCGTTGCGTCTACTAGCGGGGGGGCGGTACAAGAGACCCAGTACTTC
>TRBJ1-5|.|.|TRBV15
CATSKKQESPLGNQPQHF
TGTGCCACCAGCAAAAAACAGGAGAGTCCTCTAGGCAATCAGCCCCAGCATTTT
>TRBJ2-6|.|.|TRBV7-9
CASSRSSGANVLTF
TGTGCCAGCAGCCGCAGCTCTGGGGCCAACGTCCTGACTTTC
>TRBJ2-3|.|.|TRBV27
CASSLTGRIGTDTQYF
TGTGCCAGCAGTTTAACAGGGAGGATCGGCACAGATACGCAGTATTTT
>TRBJ2-7|.|.|TRBV20-1
CSAQQVIYYEQYF
TGCAGTGCTCAACAGGTGATTTACTACGAGCAGTACTTC
>TRBJ1-2|.|.|TRBV11-2
CASSPDGQANYGYTF
TGTGCCAGCAGCCCAGACGGGCAGGCTAACTATGGCTACACCTTC
>TRBJ2-3|TRBD2|.|TRBV20-1
CSARGTSPRTDTQYF
TGCAGTGCTAGGGGGACTAGCCCCCGCACAGATACGCAGTATTTT
>TRBJ2-7|TRBD2|few|TRBV20-1
CRATYPGRGAYEQYF
TGCAGGGCCACATATCCGGGGCGGGGGGCCTACGAGCAGTACTTC
>TRBJ2-3|TRBD2|many|TRBV5-1
CASSLAGSTDTQYF
TGTGCCAGCAGTTTAGCGGGGAGCACAGATACGCAGTATTTT
>TRBJ2-1|TRBD2|.|TRBV3-1
CASSQDLAGYNEQFF
TGTGCCAGCAGCCAAGACCTAGCGGGGTACAATGAGCAGTTCTTC
>TRBJ2-5|TRBD2|.|TRBV29-1
CSGLGGRLETQYF
TGCAGCGGTCTGGGAGGGAGGTTAGAGACCCAGTACTTC
>TRBJ1-5|.|.|TRBV12-3/TRBV12-4
CASSERRYQPQHF
TGTGCCAGCAGCGAGAGGAGGTATCAGCCCCAGCATTTT
>TRBJ1-1|.|.|TRBV6-2/TRBV6-3
CASSALDGVNTEAFF
TGTGCCAGCAGTGCCCTGGACGGAGTAAACACTGAAGCTTTCTTT
>TRBJ2-5|TRBD2|few|TRBV10-3
CAIAEWTSGNQETQYF
TGTGCCATCGCAGAATGGACTAGCGGAAACCAAGAGACCCAGTACTTC
>TRBJ1-1|TRBD1|.|TRBV3-1
CASSQGGTGGKAEAFF
TGTGCCAGCAGCCAAGGGGGGACAGGGGGTAAGGCTGAAGCTTTCTTT
>TRBJ1-2|TRBD1|.|TRBV6-7
CASSKPWDRGPPTYGYTF
TGTGCCAGCAGTAAACCATGGGACAGGGGGCCACCTACCTATGGCTACACCTTC
>TRBJ2-4|TRBD2|.|TRBV7-2
CASSFMGGLPKNIQYF
TGTGCCAGCAGCTTCATGGGAGGGCTACCAAAAAACATTCAGTACTTC
>TRBJ1-6|.|.|TRBV6-5
CASSYSSSPLHF
TGTGCCAGCAGTTACTCGTCTTCACCCCTCCACTTT
>TRBJ2-3|.|few|TRBV7-9
CASSSPRQDHTDTQYF
TGTGCCAGCAGCTCTCCTCGACAGGACCACACAGATACGCAGTATTTT
>TRBJ2-7|.|many|TRBV4-1
CASSQVERRETTSSYEQYF
TGCGCCAGCAGCCAAGTCGAAAGGCGCGAGACCACTAGCTCCTACGAGCAGTACTTC
>TRBJ2-1|.|few|TRBV11-2
CASSLGRGVNEQFF
TGTGCCAGCAGCTTAGGCCGAGGAGTGAATGAGCAGTTCTTC
>TRBJ1-5|.|.|TRBV2
CASKRDVSNQPQHF
TGTGCCAGCAAACGGGACGTTAGCAATCAGCCCCAGCATTTT
>TRBJ1-2|.|many|TRBV4-1
CASSRLLGLGYGYTF
TGCGCCAGCAGCCGCTTACTGGGGTTAGGGTATGGCTACACCTTC
>TRBJ2-5|.|.|TRBV24-1
CATSDLGRQETQYF
TGTGCCACCAGTGATTTGGGACGTCAAGAGACCCAGTACTTC
>TRBJ2-3|TRBD2|once|TRBV9
CASSVETSGVTDTQYF
TGTGCCAGCAGCGTCGAGACTAGCGGGGTCACAGATACGCAGTATTTT